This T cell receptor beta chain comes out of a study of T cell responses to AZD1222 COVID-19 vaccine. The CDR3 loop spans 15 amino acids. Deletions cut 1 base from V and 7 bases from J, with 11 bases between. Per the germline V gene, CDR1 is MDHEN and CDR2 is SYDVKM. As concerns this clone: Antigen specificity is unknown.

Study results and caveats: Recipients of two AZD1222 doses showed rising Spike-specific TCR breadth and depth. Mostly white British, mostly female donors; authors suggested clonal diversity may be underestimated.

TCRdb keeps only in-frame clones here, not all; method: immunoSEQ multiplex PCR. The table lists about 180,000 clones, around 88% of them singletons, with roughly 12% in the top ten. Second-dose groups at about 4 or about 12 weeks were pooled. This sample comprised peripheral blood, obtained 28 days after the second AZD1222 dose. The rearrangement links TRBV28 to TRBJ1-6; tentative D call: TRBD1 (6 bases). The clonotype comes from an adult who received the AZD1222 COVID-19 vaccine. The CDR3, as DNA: TGTGCCAGCAGTTTATCACAGGGACGGAATTCACCCCTCCACTTT. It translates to CASSLSQGRNSPLHF.